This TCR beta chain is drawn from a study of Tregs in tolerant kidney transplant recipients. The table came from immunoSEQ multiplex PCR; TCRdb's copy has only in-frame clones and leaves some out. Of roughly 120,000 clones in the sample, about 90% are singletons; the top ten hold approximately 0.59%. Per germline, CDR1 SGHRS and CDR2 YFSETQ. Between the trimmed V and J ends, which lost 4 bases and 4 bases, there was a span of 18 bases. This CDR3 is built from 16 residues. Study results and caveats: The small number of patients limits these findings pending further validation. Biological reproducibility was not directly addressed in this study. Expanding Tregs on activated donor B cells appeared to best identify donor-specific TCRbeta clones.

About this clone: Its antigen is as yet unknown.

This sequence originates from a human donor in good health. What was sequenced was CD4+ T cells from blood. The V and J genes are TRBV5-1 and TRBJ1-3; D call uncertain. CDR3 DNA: TGCGCCAGCAGCCTGGACCCGGGAATTGGGGGAAACACCATATATTTT. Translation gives CASSLDPGIGGNTIYF.